In this sample, the clone carrying this TCR beta chain turned up a few times. The antigen is unknown. V gave up 5 bases and J gave up 6 bases; unmatched junction bases: 9. The CDR3 loop spans 13 amino acids. The germline gives CDR1 DFQATT, CDR2 SNEGSKA (reference sequence). This record belongs to a study of identical twins. Findings and caveats of the study: With monozygotic twins, out-of-frame TCR alpha sharing exceeded what models estimated. Instead of following the same donors, the conclusions were based on cross-sectional statistical analysis.

TCRdb reanalysed the 5' RACE reads using MiXCR and keeps one entry per CDR3 protein. The repertoire has about 530,000 distinct CDR3 sequences, 20% to 25% of them found once; the top ten carry roughly 0.5%. The same sample was also used in a study of yellow fever vaccine responses in identical twins.

Sample: CD4+ T cells sorted from blood. The chain uses TRBV20-1 and TRBJ1-1; 7 positions match TRBD1. The receptor was isolated from a woman aged 18-29 years in good health. The CDR3 nucleotides are TGCAGTGCTCGACGACAGGGAACTCCTGAAGCTTTCTTT. The encoded protein is CSARRQGTPEAFF.